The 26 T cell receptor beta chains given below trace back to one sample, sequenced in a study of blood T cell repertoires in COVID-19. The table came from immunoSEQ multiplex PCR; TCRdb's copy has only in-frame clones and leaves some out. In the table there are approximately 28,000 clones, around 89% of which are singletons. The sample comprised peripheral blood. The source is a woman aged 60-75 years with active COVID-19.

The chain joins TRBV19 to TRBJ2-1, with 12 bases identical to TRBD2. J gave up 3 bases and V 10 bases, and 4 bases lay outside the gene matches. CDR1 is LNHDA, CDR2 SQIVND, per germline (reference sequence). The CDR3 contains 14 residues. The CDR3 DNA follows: TGTGCCACATCGACTAGCGGGGGCTACAATGAGCAGTTCTTC. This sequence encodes CATSTSGGYNEQFF.

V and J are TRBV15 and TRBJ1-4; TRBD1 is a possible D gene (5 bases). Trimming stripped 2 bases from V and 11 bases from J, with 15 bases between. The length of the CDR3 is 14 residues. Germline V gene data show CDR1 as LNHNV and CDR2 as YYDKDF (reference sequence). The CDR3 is CATSRQTAAEKLFF. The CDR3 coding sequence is TGTGCCACCAGCAGACAGACAGCCGCGGAGAAACTGTTTTTT.

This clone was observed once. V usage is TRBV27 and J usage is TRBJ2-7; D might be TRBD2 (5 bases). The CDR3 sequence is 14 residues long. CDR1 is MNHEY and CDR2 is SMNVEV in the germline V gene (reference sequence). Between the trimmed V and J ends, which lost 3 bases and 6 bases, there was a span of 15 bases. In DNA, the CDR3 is TGTGCCAGCAGTTTTTCGTCGGGGTTTAGCGAGCAGTACTTC. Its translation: CASSFSSGFSEQYF.

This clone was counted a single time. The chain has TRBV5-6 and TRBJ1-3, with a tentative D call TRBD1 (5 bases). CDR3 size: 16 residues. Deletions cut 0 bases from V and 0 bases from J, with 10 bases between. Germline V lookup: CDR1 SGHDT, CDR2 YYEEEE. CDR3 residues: CASSLGQLFSGNTIYF. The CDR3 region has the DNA TGTGCCAGCAGCTTGGGACAGTTGTTCTCTGGAAACACCATATATTTT.

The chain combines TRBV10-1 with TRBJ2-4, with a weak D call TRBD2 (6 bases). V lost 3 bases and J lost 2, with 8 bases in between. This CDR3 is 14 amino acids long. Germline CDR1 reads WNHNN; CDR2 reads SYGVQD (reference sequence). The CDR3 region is CASSDGGTKNIQYF. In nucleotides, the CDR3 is TGCGCCAGCAGTGACGGGGGAACCAAAAACATTCAGTACTTC.

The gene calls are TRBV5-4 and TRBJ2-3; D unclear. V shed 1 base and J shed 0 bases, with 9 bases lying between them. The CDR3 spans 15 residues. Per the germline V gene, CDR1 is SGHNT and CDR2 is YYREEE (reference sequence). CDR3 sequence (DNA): TGTGCCAGCAGCTTGTCTCTACCCAGCACAGATACGCAGTATTTT. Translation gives CASSLSLPSTDTQYF. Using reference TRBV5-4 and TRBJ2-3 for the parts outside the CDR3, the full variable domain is ETGVTQSPTHLIKTRGQQVTLRCSSQSGHNTVSWYQQALGQGPQFIFQYYREEENGRGNFPPRFSGLQFPNYSSELNVNALELDDSALYLCASSLSLPSTDTQYFGPGTRLTVL.

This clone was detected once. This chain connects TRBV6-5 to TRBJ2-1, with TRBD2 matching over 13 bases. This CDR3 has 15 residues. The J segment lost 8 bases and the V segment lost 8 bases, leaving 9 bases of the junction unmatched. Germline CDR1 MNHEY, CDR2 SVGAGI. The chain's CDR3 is CASHRTSGRGHEQFF. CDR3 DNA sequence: TGTGCCAGCCACCGCACTAGCGGGAGGGGCCATGAGCAGTTCTTC.

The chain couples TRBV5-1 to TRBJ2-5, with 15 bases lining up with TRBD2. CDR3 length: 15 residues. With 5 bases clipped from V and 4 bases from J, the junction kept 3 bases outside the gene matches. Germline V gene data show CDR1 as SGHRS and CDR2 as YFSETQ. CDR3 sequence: CASRGTSGRPETQYF. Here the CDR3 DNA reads TGCGCCAGCAGGGGGACTAGCGGGAGGCCAGAGACCCAGTACTTC.

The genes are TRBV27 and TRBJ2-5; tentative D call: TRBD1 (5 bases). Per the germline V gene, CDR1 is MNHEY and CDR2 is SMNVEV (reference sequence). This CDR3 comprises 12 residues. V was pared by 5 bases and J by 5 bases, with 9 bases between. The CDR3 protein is CASSANRETQYF. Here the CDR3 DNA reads TGTGCCAGCAGTGCGAACAGGGAGACCCAGTACTTC.

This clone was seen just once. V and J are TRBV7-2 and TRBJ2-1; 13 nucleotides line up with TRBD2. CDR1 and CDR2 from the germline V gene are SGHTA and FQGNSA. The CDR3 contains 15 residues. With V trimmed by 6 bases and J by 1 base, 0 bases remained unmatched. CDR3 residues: CASRLAGGSYNEQFF. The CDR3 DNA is TGTGCCAGCAGACTAGCGGGAGGGTCCTACAATGAGCAGTTCTTC.

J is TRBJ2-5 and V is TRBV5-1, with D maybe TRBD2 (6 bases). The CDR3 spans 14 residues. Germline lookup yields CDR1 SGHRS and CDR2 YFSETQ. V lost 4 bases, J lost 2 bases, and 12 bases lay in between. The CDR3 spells CASSPWDSQETQYF. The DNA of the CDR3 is TGCGCCAGCAGCCCTTGGGACTCACAAGAGACCCAGTACTTC.

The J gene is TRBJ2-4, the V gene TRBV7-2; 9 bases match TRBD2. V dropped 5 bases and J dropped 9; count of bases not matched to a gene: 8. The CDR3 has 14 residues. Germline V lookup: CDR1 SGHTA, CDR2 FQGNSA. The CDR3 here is CASSAIGAGGIQYF. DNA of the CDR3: TGTGCCAGCAGCGCGATCGGAGCGGGGGGCATTCAGTACTTC.

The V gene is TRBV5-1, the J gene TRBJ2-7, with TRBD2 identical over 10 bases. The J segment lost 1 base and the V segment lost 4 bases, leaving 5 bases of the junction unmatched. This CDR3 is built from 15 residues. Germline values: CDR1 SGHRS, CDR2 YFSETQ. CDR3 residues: CASSPRTSGSYEQYF. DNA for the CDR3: TGCGCCAGCAGCCCTAGGACTAGCGGTTCCTACGAGCAGTACTTC.

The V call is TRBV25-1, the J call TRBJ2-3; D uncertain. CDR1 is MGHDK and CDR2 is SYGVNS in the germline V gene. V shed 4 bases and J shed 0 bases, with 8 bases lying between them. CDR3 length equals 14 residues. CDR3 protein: CASSGQVSTDTQYF. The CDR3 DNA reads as TGTGCCAGCAGTGGGCAGGTTAGCACAGATACGCAGTATTTT.

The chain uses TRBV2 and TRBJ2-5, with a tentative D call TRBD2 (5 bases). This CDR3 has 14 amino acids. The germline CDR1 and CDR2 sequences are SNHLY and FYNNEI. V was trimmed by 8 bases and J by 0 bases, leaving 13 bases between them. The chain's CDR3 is CASALGEYQETQYF. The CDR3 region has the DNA TGTGCCAGCGCACTGGGAGAGTACCAAGAGACCCAGTACTTC. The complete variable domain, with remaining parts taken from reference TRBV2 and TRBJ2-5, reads EPEVTQTPSHQVTQMGQEVILRCVPISNHLYFYWYRQILGQKVEFLVSFYNNEISEKSEIFDDQFSVERPDGSNFTLKIRSTKLEDSAMYFCASALGEYQETQYFGPGTRLLVL.

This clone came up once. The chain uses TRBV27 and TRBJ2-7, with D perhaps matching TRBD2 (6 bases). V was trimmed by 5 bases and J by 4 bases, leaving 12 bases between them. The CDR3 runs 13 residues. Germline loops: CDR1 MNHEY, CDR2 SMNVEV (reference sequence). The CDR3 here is CASSPRRGYEQYF. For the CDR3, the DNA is TGTGCCAGCAGTCCCCGCCGGGGGTACGAGCAGTACTTC.

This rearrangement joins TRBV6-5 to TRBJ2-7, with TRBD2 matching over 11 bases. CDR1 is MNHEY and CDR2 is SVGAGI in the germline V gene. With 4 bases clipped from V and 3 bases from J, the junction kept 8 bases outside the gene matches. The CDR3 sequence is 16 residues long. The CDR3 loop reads CASSSLLAGGRYEQYF. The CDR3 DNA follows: TGTGCCAGCAGTTCTCTTCTAGCGGGAGGCCGCTACGAGCAGTACTTC.

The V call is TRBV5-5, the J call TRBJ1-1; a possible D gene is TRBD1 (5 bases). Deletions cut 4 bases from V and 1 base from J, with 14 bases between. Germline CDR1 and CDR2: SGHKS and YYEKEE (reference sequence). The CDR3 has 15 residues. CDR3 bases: TGTGCCAGCAGCCCCGTTTTACAGGCGAACACTGAAGCTTTCTTT. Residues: CASSPVLQANTEAFF.

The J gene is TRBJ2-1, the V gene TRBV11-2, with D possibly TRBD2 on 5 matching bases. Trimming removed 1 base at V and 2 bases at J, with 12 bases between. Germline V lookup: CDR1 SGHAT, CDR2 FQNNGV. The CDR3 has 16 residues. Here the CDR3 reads CASSLGRAVPYNEQFF. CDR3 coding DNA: TGTGCCAGCAGCTTAGGGCGGGCCGTCCCCTACAATGAGCAGTTCTTC.

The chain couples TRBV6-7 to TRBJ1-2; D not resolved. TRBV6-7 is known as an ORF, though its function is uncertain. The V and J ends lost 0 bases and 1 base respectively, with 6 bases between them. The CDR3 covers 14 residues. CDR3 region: CASSYSRSNYGYTF. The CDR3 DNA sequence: TGTGCCAGCAGTTACTCTAGAAGTAACTATGGCTACACCTTC.

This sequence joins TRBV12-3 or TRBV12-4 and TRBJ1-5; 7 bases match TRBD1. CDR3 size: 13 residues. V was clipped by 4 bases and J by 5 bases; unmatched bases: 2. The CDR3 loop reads CASSWGTDQPQHF. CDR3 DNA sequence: TGTGCCAGCAGTTGGGGGACAGATCAGCCCCAGCATTTT.

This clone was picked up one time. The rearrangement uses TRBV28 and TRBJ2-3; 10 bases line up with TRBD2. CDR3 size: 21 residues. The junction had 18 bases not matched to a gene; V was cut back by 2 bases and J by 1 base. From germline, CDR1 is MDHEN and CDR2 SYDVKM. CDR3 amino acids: CASSLGPSGSNVVLGTDTQYF. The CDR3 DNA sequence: TGTGCCAGCAGTTTAGGCCCTAGCGGGAGTAATGTGGTTCTTGGCACAGATACGCAGTATTTT.

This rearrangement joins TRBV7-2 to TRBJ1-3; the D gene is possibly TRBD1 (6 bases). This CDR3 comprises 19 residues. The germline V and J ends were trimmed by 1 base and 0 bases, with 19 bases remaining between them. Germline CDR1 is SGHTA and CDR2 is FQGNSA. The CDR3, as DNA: TGTGCCAGCAGCTTAGACTGGACCGAGGGGGTAGTCTCTGGAAACACCATATATTTT. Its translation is CASSLDWTEGVVSGNTIYF.

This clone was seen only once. The CDR3 DNA reads TGTGCCACCAAAAAGGGGTCGGGGGAGCTGTTTTTT. This translates into CATKKGSGELFF. The V gene is TRBV19, the J gene TRBJ2-2; a weak D match, TRBD1 (5 bases). Germline CDR1 is LNHDA and CDR2 is SQIVND (reference sequence). The V and J ends lost 10 bases and 8 bases respectively, with 14 bases between them. This CDR3 spans 12 amino acids.

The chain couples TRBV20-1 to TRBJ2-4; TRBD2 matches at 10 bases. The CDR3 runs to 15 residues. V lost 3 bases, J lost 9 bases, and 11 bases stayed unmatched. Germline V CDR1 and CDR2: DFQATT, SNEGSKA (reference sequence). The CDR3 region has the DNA TGCAGTGCTAGTATAGCGGGAGGTGGGGTGACCATTCAGTACTTC. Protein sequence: CSASIAGGGVTIQYF.

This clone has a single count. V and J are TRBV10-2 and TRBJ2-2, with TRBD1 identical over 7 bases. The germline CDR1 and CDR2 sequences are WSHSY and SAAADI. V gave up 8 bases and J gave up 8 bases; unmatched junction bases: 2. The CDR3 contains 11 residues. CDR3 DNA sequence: TGCGCCAGCCGGGACAGTGGGGAGCTGTTTTTT. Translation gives CASRDSGELFF.